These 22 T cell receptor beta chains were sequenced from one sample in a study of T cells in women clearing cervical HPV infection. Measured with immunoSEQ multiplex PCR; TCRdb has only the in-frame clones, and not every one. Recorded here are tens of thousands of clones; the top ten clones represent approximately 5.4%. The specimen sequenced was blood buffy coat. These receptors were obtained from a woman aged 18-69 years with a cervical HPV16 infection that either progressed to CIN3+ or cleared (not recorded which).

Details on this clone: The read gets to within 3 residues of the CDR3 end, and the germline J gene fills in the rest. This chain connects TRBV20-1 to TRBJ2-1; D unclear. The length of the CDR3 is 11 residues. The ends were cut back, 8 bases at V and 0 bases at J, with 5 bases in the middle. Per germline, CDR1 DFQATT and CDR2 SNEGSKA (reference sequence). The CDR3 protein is CSRGSYNEQFF. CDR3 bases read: TGCAGTCGCGGCTCCTACAATGAG.

The covered CDR3 bases are TGCGCCAGCAGCTTCCGGGGGACGAACACTGAA. Amino acids: CASSFRGTNTE. The CDR3 in full is CASSFRGTNTEAFF. V is TRBV5-1 and J is TRBJ1-1, with D possibly TRBD1 on 5 matching bases. The DNA ends 3 residues before the CDR3 does, and the rest of the CDR3 is filled in from the germline J gene. Trimming pared 2 bases from V and 1 base from J, leaving 9 bases between. CDR1 and CDR2 from the germline V gene are SGHRS and YFSETQ. The CDR3 sequence is 14 residues long.

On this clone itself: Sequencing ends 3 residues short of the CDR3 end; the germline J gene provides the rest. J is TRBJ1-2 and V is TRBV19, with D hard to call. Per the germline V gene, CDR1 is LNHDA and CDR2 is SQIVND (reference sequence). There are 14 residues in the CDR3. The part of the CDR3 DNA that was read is TGTGCCAGTAGCTCGCTGGGCAGAGGTCAGCCC. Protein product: CASSSLGRGQP. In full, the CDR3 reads CASSSLGRGQPYTF.

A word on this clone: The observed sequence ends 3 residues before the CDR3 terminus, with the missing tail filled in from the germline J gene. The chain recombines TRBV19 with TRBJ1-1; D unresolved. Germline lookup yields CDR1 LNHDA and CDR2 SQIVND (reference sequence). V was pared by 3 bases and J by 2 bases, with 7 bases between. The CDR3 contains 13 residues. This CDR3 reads CASSIGGNTEAFF. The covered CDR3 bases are TGTGCCAGTAGTATCGGCGGCAACACTGAA.

CDR3 loop: CASSLQRVLSGNTIYF. CDR3 bases read: TGTGCCAGCAGCTTACAACGGGTCCTCTCTGGAAACACC. The rearrangement uses TRBV7-8 and TRBJ1-3; the D is unclear. The read comes to an end 3 residues before the CDR3 does, leaving the germline J gene to fill in the end. The V end was cut by 2 bases, the J end by 0 bases, with 11 bases between. The CDR3 covers 16 residues. CDR1 SGHVS and CDR2 FQNEAQ come from the germline V gene.

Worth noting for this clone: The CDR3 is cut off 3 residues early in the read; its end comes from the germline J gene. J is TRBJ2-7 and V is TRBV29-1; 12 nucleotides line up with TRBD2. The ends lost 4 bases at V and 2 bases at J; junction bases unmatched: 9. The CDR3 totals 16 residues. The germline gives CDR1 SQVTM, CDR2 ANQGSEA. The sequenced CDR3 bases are TGCAGCGTTGGAGGAGAGACTAGCGGGAGCCCCTACGAG. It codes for CSVGGETSGSPYE. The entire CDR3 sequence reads CSVGGETSGSPYEQYF.

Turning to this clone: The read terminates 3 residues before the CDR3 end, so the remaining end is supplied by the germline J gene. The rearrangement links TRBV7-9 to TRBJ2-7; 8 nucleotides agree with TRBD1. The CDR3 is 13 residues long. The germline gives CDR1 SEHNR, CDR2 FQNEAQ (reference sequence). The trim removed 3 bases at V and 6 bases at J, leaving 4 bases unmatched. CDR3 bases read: TGTGCCAGCAGCTTGGACAGGGTCAGCGAG. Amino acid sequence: CASSLDRVSE. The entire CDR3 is CASSLDRVSEQYF.

The CDR3 bases that were read are TGCGCCAGCAGCCAAGAACCTAGCGGGCTGTCCTACGAG. Encoded protein: CASSQEPSGLSYE. The whole CDR3 region reads CASSQEPSGLSYEQYF. The chain employs TRBV4-1 and TRBJ2-7, with 8 bases lining up with TRBD2. The DNA ends 3 residues before the CDR3 does, and the rest of the CDR3 is filled in from the germline J gene. The CDR3 covers 16 residues. Germline-derived CDR1 and CDR2 are MGHRA and YSYEKL. The J segment lost 1 base and the V segment lost 0 bases, leaving 5 bases of the junction unmatched.

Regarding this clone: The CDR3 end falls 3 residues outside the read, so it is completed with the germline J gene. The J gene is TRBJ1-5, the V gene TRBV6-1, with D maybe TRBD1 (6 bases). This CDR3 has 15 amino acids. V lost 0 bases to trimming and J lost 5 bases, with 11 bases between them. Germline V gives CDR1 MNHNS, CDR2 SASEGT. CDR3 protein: CASSEAPGAHQPQHF. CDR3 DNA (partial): TGTGCCAGCAGTGAAGCGCCAGGGGCTCATCAGCCC.

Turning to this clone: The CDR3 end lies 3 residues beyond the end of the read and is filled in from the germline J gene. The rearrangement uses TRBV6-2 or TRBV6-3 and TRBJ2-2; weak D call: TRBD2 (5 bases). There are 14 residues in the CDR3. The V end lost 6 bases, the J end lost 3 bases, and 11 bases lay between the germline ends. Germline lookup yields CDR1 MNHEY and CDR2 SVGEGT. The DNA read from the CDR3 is TGTGCCAGCAGGGCTAGCTCCGACACCGGGGAG. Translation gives CASRASSDTGE. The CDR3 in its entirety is CASRASSDTGELFF.

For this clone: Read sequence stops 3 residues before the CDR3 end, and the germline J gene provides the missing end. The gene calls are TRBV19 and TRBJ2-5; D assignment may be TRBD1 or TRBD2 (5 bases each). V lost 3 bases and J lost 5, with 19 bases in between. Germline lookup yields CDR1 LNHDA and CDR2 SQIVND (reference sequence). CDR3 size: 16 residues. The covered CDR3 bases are TGTGCCAGTAGTATGAATCTTGTGAGGGGCGCGGAGACC. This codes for CASSMNLVRGAET. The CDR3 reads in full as CASSMNLVRGAETQYF. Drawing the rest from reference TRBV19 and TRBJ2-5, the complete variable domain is DGGITQSPKYLFRKEGQNVTLSCEQNLNHDAMYWYRQDPGQGLRLIYYSQIVNDFQKGDIAEGYSVSREKKESFPLTVTSAQKNPTAFYLCASSMNLVRGAETQYFGPGTRLLVL.

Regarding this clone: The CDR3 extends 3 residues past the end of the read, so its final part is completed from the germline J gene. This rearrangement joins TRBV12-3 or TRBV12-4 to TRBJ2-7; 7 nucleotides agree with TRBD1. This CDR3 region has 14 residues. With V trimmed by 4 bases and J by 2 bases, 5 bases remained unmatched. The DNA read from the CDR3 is TGTGCCAGCAGTTCCCGAGGGGGCACCTACGAG. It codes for CASSSRGGTYE. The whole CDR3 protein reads CASSSRGGTYEQYF.

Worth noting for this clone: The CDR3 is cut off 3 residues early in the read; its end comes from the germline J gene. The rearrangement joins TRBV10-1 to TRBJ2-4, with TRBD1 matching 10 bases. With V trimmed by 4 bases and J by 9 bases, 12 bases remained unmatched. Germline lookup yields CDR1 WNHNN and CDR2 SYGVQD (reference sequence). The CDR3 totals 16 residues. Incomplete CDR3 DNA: TGCGCCAGCAGTGGGGGACAGGGGCCATCGTCACTCATT. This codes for CASSGGQGPSSLI. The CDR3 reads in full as CASSGGQGPSSLIQYF.

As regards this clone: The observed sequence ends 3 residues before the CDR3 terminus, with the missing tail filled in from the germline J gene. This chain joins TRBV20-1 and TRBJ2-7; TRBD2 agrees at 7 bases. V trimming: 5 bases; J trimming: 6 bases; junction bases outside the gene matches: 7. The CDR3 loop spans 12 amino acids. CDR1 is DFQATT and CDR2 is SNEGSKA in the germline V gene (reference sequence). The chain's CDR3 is CSALREPGEQYF. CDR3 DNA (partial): TGCAGTGCTTTGCGGGAGCCTGGCGAG.

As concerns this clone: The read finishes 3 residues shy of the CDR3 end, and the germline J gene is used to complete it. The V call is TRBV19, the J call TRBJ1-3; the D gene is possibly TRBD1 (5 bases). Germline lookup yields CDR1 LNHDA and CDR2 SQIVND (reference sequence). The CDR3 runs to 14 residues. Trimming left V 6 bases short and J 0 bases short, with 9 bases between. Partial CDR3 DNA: TGTGCCAGTAGGTACAGGAGCTCTGGAAACACC. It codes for CASRYRSSGNT. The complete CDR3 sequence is CASRYRSSGNTIYF.

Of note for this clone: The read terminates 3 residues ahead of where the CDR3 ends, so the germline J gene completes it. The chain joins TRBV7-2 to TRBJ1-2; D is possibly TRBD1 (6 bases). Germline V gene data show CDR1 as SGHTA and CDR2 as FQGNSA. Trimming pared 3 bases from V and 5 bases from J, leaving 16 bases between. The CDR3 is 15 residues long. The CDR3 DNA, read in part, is TGTGCCAGCAGCTTCCCCGGGCCAGGGGATTATGGC. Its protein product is CASSFPGPGDYG. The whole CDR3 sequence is CASSFPGPGDYGYTF. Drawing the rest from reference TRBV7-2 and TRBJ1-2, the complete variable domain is GAGVSQSPSNKVTEKGKDVELRCDPISGHTALYWYRQSLGQGLEFLIYFQGNSAPDKSGLPSDRFSAERTGGSVSTLTIQRTQQEDSAVYLCASSFPGPGDYGYTFGSGTRLTVV.

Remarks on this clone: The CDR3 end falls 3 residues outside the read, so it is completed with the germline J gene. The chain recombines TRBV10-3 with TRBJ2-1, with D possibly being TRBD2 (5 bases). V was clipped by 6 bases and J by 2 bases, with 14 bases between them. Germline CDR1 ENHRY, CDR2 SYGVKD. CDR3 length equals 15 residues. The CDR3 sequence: CAIRPEVGAYNEQFF. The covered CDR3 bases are TGTGCCATCAGGCCAGAGGTCGGGGCCTACAATGAG.

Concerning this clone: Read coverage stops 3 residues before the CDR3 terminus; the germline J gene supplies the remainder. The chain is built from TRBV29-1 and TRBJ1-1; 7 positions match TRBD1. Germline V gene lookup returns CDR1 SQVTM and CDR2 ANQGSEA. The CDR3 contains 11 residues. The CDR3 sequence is CSVVSGGEAFF. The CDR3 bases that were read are TGCAGCGTTGTCTCAGGGGGAGAA.

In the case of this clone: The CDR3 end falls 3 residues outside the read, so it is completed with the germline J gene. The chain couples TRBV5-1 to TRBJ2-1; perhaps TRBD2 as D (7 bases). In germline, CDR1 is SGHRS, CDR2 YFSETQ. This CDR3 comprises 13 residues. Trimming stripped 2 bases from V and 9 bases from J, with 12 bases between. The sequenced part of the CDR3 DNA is TGCGCCAGCAGCTTCGCAGGGGAGGGTGAG. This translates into CASSFAGEGE. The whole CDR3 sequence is CASSFAGEGEQFF.

The CDR3 is CASSARRGRGTEAFF. The DNA read from the CDR3 is TGTGCCAGTAGTGCCCGGAGGGGGCGAGGCACTGAA. This chain joins TRBV19 and TRBJ1-1; 7 nucleotides line up with TRBD1. The CDR3 is cut off 3 residues early in the read; its end comes from the germline J gene. The CDR3 covers 15 residues. Germline loops: CDR1 LNHDA, CDR2 SQIVND (reference sequence). V dropped 5 bases and J dropped 4; count of bases not matched to a gene: 10.

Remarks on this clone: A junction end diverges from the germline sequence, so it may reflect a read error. The CDR3 reads CASSLATGSWDYTF. The DNA read from the CDR3 is TGTGCTAGCAGCTTAGCGACAGGGTCTTGGGAC. The rearrangement links TRBV7-7 to TRBJ1-2; 7 bases line up with TRBD1. The read stops 3 residues short of the end of the CDR3; the missing end is completed from the germline J gene. Germline V gene sequence: CDR1 SSHAT, CDR2 FNYEAQ (reference sequence). This CDR3 spans 14 amino acids.

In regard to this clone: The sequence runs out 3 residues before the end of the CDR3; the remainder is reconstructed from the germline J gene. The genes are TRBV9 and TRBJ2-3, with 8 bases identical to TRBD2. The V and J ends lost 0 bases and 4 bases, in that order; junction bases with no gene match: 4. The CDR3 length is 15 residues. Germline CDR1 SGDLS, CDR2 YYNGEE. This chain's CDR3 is CASSVVSGSPDTQYF. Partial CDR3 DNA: TGTGCCAGCAGCGTAGTGAGCGGGAGCCCAGATACG.